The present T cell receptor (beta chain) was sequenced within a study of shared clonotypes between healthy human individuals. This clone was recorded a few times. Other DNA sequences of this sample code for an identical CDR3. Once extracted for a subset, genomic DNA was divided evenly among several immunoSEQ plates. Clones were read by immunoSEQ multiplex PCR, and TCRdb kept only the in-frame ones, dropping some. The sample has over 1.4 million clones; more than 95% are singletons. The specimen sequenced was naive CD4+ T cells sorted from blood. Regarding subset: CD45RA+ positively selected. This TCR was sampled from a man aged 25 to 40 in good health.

The CDR3 bases are TGCAGTGCTAGTCCCTCCTACGAGCAGTACTTC. It encodes CSASPSYEQYF. The V call is TRBV20-1, the J call TRBJ2-7; the D is unclear. The CDR3 has 11 residues. From germline, CDR1 is DFQATT and CDR2 SNEGSKA (reference sequence). The germline V and J ends were trimmed by 3 bases and 0 bases, with 3 bases remaining between them.